This T cell receptor (beta chain) was recorded in a study of T cell responses to AZD1222 COVID-19 vaccine. The study, taken as a whole, reports: Of spike-specific TCRs, nearly half reportedly target regions left unmutated in variants. Elevations in Spike-specific TCR breadth and depth followed administration of two AZD1222 doses. Just five to seven AZD1222 recipients tested seropositive at baseline.

In regard to this clone: What it recognizes is unknown.

Measured with immunoSEQ multiplex PCR; TCRdb has only the in-frame clones, and not every one. The sample contains 120,000 to 150,000 clones, about 93% of which appear only once. The CDR3 runs to 15 residues. V was clipped by 6 bases and J by 8 bases, with 19 bases between them. The germline gives CDR1 LNHDA, CDR2 SQIVND (reference sequence). The chain couples TRBV19 to TRBJ1-4; D may be TRBD1 (5 bases). The origin of this receptor is an adult in good health. Sequencing used peripheral blood, obtained on day 0 of AZD1222 vaccination. CDR3 region: CASRGRGAPTEKLFF. CDR3 DNA sequence: TGTGCCAGTAGAGGGAGGGGTGCGCCCACCGAAAAACTGTTTTTT.